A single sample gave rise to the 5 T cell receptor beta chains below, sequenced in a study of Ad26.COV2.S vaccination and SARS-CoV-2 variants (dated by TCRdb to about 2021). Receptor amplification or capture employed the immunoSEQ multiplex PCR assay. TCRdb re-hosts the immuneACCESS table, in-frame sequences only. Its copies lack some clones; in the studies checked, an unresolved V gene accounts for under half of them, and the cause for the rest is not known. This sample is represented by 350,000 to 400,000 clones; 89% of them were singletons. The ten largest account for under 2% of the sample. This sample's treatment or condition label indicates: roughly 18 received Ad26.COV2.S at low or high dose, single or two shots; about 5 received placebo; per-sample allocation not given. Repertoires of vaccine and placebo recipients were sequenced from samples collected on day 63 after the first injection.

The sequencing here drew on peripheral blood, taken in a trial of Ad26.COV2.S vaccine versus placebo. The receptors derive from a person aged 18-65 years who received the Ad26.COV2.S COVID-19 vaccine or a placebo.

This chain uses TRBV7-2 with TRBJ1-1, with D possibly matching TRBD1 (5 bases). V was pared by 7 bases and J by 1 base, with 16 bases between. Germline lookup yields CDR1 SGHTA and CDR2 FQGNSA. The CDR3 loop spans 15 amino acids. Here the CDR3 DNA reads TGTGCCAGCATTCGACCGGGACTCACGAACACTGAAGCTTTCTTT. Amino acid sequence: CASIRPGLTNTEAFF.

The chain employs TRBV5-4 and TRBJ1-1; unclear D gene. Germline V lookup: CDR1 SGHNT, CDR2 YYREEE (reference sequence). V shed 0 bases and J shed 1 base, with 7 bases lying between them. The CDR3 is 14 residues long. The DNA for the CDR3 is TGTGCCAGCAGCTTGGCACGGGGGAACACTGAAGCTTTCTTT. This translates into CASSLARGNTEAFF.

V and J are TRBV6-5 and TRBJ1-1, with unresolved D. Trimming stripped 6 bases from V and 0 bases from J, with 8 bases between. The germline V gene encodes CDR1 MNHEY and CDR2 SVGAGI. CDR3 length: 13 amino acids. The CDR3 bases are TGTGCCAGCAGAGGGCCCTTGAACACTGAAGCTTTCTTT. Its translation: CASRGPLNTEAFF.

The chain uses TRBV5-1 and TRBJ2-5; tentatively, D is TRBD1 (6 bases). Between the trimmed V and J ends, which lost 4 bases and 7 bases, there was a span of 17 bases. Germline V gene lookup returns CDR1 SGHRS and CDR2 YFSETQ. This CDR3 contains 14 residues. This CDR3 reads CASSIPDSQGTQYF. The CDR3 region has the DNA TGCGCCAGCAGCATACCAGACTCACAGGGGACCCAGTACTTC.

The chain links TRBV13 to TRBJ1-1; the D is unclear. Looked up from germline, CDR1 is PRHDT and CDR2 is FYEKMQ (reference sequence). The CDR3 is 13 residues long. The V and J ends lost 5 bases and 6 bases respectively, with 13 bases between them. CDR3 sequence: CASSPPLLSEAFF. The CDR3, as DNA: TGTGCCAGCAGCCCCCCCCTTCTGTCTGAAGCTTTCTTT.